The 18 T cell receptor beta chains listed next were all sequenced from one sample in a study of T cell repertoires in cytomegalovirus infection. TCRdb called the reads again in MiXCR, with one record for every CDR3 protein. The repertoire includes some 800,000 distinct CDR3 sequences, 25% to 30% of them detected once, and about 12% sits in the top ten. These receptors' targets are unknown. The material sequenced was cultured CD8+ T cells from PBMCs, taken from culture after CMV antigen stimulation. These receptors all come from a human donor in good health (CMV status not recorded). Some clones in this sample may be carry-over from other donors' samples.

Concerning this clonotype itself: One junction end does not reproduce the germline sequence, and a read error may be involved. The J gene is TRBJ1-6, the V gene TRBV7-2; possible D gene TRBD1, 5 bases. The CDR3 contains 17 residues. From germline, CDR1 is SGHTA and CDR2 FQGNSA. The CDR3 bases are TGTGTCAGCAGCCCGGTGGGACGGTTCTCCTATAATTCACCCCTCCACTTT. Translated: CVSSPVGRFSYNSPLHF.

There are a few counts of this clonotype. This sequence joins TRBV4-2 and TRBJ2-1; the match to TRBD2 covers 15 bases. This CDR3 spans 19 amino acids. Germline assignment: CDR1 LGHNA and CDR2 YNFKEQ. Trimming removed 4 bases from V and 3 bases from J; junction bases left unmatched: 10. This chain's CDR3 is CASSPGGLAGGIRYNEQFF. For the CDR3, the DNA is TGTGCCAGCAGCCCCGGGGGACTAGCGGGGGGAATCCGCTACAATGAGCAGTTCTTC.

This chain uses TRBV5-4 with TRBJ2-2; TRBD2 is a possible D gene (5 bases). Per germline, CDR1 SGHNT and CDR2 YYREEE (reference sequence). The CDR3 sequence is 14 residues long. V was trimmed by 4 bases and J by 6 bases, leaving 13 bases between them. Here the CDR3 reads CASSHGRGSGELFF. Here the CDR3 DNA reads TGTGCCAGCAGCCACGGCCGGGGATCCGGGGAGCTGTTTTTT.

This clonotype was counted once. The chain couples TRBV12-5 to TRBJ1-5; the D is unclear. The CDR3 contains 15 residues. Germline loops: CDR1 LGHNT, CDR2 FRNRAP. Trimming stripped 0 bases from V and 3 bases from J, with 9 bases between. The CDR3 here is CASGLVSAYNQPQHF. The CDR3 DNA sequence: TGTGCTAGTGGTTTGGTGTCAGCCTACAATCAGCCCCAGCATTTT.

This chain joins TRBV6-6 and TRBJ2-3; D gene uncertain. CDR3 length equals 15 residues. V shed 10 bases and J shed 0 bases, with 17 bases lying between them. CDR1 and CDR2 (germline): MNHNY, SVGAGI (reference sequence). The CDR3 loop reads CAISPARLSTDTQYF. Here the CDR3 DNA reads TGTGCCATCTCACCGGCGCGGCTCAGCACAGATACGCAGTATTTT.

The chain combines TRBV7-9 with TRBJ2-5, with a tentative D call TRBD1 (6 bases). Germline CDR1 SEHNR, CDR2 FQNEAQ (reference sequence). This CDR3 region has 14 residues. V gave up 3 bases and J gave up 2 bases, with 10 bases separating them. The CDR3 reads CASSLGAEQETQYF. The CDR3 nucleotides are TGTGCCAGCAGCTTGGGGGCAGAACAAGAGACCCAGTACTTC.

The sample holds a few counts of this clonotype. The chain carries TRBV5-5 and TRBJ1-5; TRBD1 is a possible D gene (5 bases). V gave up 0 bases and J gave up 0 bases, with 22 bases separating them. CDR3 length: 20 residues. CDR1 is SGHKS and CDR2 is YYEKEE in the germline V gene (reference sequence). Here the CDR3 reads CASSLAPGAPTPYSNQPQHF. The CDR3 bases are TGTGCCAGCAGCTTGGCCCCCGGGGCCCCTACCCCATATAGCAATCAGCCCCAGCATTTT.

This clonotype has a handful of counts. The CDR3 DNA is TGTGCCAGCAGCTATACAGGGGGGGAGGCAGATACGCAGTATTTT. Protein product: CASSYTGGEADTQYF. The rearrangement uses TRBV7-2 and TRBJ2-3; tentative D call: TRBD1 (8 bases). Trimming pared 4 bases from V and 4 bases from J, leaving 15 bases between. The CDR3 extends over 15 amino acids. CDR1 is SGHTA and CDR2 is FQGNSA in the germline V gene.

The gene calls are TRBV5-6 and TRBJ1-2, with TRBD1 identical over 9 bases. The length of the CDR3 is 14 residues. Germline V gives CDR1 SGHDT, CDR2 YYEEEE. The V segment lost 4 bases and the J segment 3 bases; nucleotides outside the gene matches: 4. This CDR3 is CASSVDRGYYGYTF. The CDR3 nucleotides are TGTGCCAGCAGCGTGGACAGGGGTTACTATGGCTACACCTTC.

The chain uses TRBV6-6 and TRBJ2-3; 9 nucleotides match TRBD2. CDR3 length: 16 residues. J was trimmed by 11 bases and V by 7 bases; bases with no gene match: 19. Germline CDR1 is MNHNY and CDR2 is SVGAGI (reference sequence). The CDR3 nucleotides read TGTGCCAGCACCCAAGGGCGGACCAGCGGGGGGATTAAGCAGTATTTT. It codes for CASTQGRTSGGIKQYF.

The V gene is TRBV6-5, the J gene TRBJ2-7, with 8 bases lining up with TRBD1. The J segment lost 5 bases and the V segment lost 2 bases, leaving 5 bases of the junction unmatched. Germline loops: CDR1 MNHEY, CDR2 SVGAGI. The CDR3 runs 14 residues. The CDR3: CASSYPGGFHEQYF. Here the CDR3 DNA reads TGTGCCAGCAGTTACCCAGGGGGCTTCCACGAGCAGTACTTC.

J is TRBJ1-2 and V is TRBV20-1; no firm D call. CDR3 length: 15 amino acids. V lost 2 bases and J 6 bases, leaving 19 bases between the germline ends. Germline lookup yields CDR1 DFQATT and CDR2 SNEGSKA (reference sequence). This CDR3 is CSARLIREPEDGYTF. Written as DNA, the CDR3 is TGCAGTGCTAGACTTATCCGAGAGCCAGAGGATGGCTACACCTTC.

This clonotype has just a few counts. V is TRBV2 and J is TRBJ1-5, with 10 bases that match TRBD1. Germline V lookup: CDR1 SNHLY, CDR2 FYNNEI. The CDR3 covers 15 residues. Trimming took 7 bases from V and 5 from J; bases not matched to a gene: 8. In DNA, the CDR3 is TGTGCCAGCACCGGGACAGGGGAAAAGTATCAGCCCCAGCATTTT. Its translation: CASTGTGEKYQPQHF.

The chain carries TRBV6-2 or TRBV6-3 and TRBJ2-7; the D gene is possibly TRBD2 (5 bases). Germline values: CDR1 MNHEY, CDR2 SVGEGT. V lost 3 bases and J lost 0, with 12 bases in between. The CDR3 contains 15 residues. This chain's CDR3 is CASSYYGESSYEQYV. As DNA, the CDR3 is TGTGCCAGCAGTTATTACGGGGAAAGCTCCTACGAGCAGTACGTC.

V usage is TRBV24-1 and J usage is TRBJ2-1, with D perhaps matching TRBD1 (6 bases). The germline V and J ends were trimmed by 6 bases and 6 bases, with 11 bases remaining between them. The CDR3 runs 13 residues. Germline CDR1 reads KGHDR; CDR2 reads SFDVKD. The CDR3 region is CATSTQQGNEQFF. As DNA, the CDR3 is TGTGCCACCAGTACCCAACAGGGCAATGAGCAGTTCTTC.

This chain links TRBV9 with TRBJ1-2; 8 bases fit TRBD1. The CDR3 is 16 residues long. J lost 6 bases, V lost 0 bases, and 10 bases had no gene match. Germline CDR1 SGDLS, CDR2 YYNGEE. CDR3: CASSVDPQGVVDGYTF. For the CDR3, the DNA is TGTGCCAGCAGCGTAGACCCACAGGGGGTAGTGGATGGCTACACCTTC.

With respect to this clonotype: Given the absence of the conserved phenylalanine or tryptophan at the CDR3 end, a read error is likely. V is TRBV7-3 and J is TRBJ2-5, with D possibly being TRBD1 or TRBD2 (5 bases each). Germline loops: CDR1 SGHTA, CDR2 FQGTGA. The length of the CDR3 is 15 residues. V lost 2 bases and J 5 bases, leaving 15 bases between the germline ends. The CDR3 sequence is CASSLWGTDGETQYS. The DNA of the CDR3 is TGTGCCAGCAGCTTATGGGGGACGGATGGGGAGACCCAGTACTCC.

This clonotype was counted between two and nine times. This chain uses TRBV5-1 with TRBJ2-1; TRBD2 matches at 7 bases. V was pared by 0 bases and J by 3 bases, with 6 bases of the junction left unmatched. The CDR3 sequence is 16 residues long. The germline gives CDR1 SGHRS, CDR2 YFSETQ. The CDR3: CASSLEPRGDYNEQFF. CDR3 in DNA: TGCGCCAGCAGCTTGGAGCCTCGGGGGGACTACAATGAGCAGTTCTTC.